This T cell receptor beta chain was captured in a study of control samples from healthy donors and cancer patients. Method: immunoSEQ multiplex PCR; TCRdb's copy keeps in-frame clones and lacks some. The sample carries 150,000 to 200,000 clones, about 90% recorded once. V shed 11 bases, J shed 6 bases, and the junction held 13 bases outside the gene matches. The germline V gene has CDR1 MNHEY and CDR2 SVGAGI. This CDR3 is 14 amino acids long. This sequence was found in a woman between 40 and 55 years old in good health. The genes are TRBV6-5 and TRBJ2-5, with 9 bases lining up with TRBD2. Sequenced sample: blood. CDR3 sequence: CAGALRGGAKTQYF. As DNA, the CDR3 is TGTGCCGGAGCCCTTCGCGGGGGGGCAAAGACCCAGTACTTC.